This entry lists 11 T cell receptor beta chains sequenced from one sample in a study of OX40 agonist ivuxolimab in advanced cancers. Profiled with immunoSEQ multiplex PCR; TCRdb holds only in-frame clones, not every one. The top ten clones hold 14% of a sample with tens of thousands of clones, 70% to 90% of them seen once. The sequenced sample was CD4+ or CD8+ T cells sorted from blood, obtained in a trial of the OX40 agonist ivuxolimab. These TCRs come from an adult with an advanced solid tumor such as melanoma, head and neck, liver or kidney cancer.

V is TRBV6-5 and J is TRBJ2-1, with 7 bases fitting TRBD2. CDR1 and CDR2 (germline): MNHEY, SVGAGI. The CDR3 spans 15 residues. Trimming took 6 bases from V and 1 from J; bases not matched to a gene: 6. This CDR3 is CASSKSGKSYNEQFF. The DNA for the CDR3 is TGTGCCAGCAGCAAAAGCGGGAAATCCTACAATGAGCAGTTCTTC.

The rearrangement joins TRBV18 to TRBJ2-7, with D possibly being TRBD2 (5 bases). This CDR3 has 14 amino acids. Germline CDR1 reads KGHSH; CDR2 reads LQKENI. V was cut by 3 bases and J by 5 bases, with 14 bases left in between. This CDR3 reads CASSPPGKKNEQYF. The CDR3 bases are TGTGCCAGCTCACCTCCGGGAAAGAAGAACGAGCAGTACTTC.

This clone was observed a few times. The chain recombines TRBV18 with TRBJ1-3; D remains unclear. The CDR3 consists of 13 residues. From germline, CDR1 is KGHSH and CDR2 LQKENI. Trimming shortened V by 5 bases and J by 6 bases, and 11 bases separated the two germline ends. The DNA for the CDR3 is TGTGCCAGCTCAAAGGACGGACTAAACACCATATATTTT. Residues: CASSKDGLNTIYF.

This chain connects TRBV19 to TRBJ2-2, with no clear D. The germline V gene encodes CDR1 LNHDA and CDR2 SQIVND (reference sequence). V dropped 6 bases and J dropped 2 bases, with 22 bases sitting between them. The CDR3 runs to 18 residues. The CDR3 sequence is CASSARIGRRFNTGELFF. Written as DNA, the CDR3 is TGTGCCAGTAGCGCCCGGATCGGTCGCCGGTTTAACACCGGGGAGCTGTTTTTT.

CDR3 residues: CSVAGRDSTDTQYF. The CDR3 DNA reads TGCAGCGTTGCGGGCAGAGATAGCACAGATACGCAGTATTTT. The chain has TRBV29-1 and TRBJ2-3; D uncertain. Looked up from germline, CDR1 is SQVTM and CDR2 is ANQGSEA. The CDR3 has 14 residues. Trimming left V 4 bases short and J 0 bases short, with 11 bases between.

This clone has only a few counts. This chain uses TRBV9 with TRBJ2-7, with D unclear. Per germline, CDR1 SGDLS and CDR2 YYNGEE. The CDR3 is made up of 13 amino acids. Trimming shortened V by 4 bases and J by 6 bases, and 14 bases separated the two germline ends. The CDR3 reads CASSSRPLGEQYF. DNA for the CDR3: TGTGCCAGCAGCTCAAGACCGTTGGGCGAGCAGTACTTC.

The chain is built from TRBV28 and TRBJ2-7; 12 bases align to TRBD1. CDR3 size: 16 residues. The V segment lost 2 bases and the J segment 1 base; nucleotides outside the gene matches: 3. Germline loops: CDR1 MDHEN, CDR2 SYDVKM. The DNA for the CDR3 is TGTGCCAGCAGTTTAGGGGGACAGGGGGCTTCCTACGAGCAGTACTTC. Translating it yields CASSLGGQGASYEQYF.

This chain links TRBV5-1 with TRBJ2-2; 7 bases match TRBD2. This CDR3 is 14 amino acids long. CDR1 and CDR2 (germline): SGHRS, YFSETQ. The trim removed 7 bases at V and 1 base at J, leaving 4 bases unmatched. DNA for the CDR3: TGCGCCAGCCGTCTAGCGGTGAACACCGGGGAGCTGTTTTTT. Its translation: CASRLAVNTGELFF.

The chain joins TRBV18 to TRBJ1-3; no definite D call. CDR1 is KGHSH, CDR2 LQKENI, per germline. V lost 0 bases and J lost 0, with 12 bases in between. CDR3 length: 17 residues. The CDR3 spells CASSPPRPLGSGNTIYF. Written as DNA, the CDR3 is TGTGCCAGCTCACCACCGAGGCCCCTCGGCTCTGGAAACACCATATATTTT.

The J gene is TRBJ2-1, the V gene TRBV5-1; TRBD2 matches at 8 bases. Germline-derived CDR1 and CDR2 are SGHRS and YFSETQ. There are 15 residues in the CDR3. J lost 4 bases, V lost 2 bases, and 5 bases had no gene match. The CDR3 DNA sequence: TGCGCCAGCAGCTTTCTCCGGGAGGGATACAATGAGCAGTTCTTC. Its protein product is CASSFLREGYNEQFF.

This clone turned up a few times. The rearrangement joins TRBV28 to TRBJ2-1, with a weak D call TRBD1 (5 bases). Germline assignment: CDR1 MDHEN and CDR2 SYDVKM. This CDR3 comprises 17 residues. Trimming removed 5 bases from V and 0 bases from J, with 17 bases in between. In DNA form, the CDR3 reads TGTGCCAGCAGTGAGGACGGACAATGGAGCTCCTACAATGAGCAGTTCTTC. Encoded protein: CASSEDGQWSSYNEQFF. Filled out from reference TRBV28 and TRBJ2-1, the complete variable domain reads DVKVTQSSRYLVKRTGEKVFLECVQDMDHENMFWYRQDPGLGLRLIYFSYDVKMKEKGDIPEGYSVSREKKERFSLILESASTNQTSMYLCASSEDGQWSSYNEQFFGPGTRLTVL.